This T cell receptor beta chain derives from a study of blood T cell repertoires in COVID-19. The germline CDR1 and CDR2 sequences are MNHEY and SVGEGT. V lost 3 bases to trimming and J lost 4 bases, with 24 bases between them. The length of the CDR3 is 18 residues. Per the original data handling: Reference gene primer amplification yielded estimated nucleated cell counts. Using immunoSEQ multiplex PCR, the repertoire was profiled, and TCRdb retains in-frame clones only, with some absent. That table supplies the V and J calls and clone size; D and trimming were determined from the DNA. The data show 250,000 to 300,000 clones, around 90% seen once. Ages ranged from roughly 18 to 95 years, with residence in under 25 US areas.

Sequences were obtained from PBMCs or T cells enriched from blood (not recorded which). The V call is TRBV6-2 or TRBV6-3, the J call TRBJ1-2, with D possibly matching TRBD1 (6 bases). This TCR was sampled from a woman under 40 who had recovered from COVID-19. CDR3 region: CASSYVQGTISLFYGYTF. The CDR3 region has the DNA TGTGCCAGCAGTTATGTTCAGGGGACTATCTCCTTATTCTATGGCTACACCTTC.